This TCR beta chain was sequenced for a study of cytomegalovirus exposure and HLA in healthy donors. Notes on the study in general: Data from an earlier analysis indicated that most TCR beta V segments were productive either about 87% or about 30% of the time. A later analysis linked a missense variant in DCLRE1C to the trimming of TCR beta V and J genes.

PCR primers comprised 60 Vbeta and 13 Jbeta primers. Authors' analysis steps: There were around 80 million unique TCR beta chains by a later count, and around 10 million of them were shared. Repertoires were generated with immunoSEQ multiplex PCR, while TCRdb's copy carries only in-frame clones and drops some. V and J calls and clone size are as listed in that table; D and trimming were resolved from the DNA. The sample lists some 150,000 clones, over 65% occurring once. In the case of this clone: No antigen is known for it.

V was pared by 1 base and J by 4 bases, with 7 bases between. Germline CDR1 and CDR2: KGHSH and LQKENI. This CDR3 spans 13 amino acids. The TCR originated in a man aged 35 to 55 in good health and CMV-seronegative. The sample was PBMCs. The chain recombines TRBV18 with TRBJ2-5, with unresolved D. The CDR3 loop reads CASSPRGGETQYF. CDR3 coding DNA: TGTGCCAGCTCACCACGAGGTGGAGAGACCCAGTACTTC. Full variable domain (remainder filled in from reference TRBV18 and TRBJ2-5): NAGVMQNPRHLVRRRGQEARLRCSPMKGHSHVYWYRQLPEEGLKFMVYLQKENIIDESGMPKERFSAEFPKEGPSILRIQQVVRGDSAAYFCASSPRGGETQYFGPGTRLLVL.